This T cell receptor beta chain was identified in a study of T cells after yellow fever vaccination. The study, taken as a whole, reports: Of the clonotypes, a small share occurred in both CD4 and CD8 compartments. Researchers report a weaker secondary response that nonetheless peaked faster, day 5 versus 15.

The germline V gene encodes CDR1 SEHNR and CDR2 FQNEAQ (reference sequence). The CDR3 is 14 amino acids. Between the trimmed V and J ends, which lost 2 bases and 8 bases, there was a span of 13 bases. Notes on this clonotype: What it binds is unknown.

TCRdb reanalysed the 5' RACE reads using MiXCR and keeps one entry per CDR3 protein. The top ten hold 18% of the sample, which has roughly 400,000 distinct CDR3 sequences, 18% seen once. The TCR was taken from a man between 18 and 35 years old who received the YFV17D yellow fever vaccine. The V and J genes are TRBV7-9 and TRBJ2-4; weak D call: TRBD2 (5 bases). The material was PBMCs, obtained before the yellow fever booster vaccination. Written as DNA, the CDR3 is TGTGCCAGCAGCTTATCAGGACTCCCACACATTCAGTACTTC. It yields the protein CASSLSGLPHIQYF.